Each of the 22 T cell receptor beta chains below was sequenced from the same sample in a study of cytomegalovirus exposure and HLA in healthy donors. Primers: 60 Vbeta forward and 13 Jbeta reverse. Method: immunoSEQ multiplex PCR; TCRdb's copy keeps in-frame clones and lacks some. The sample table includes 150,000 or so clones. Material: PBMCs. The receptors stem from a man aged 18 to 30 in good health and CMV-seronegative.

The J gene is TRBJ2-3, the V gene TRBV30; TRBD2 agrees at 9 bases. The CDR3 has 15 residues. Germline assignment: CDR1 GTSNPN and CDR2 SVGIG (reference sequence). Losses at the gene ends were 0 bases for V and 4 bases for J; bases not matched to a gene: 5. The CDR3 DNA reads TGTGCCTGGAGTGTACGAGCGGGGGGCCCAGATACGCAGTATTTT. Translated: CAWSVRAGGPDTQYF.

V gene TRBV29-1 combines with J gene TRBJ1-1; D is uncertain. The CDR3 consists of 12 residues. The germline CDR1 and CDR2 sequences are SQVTM and ANQGSEA. The V end lost 2 bases, the J end lost 3 bases, and 7 bases lay between the germline ends. The CDR3 loop is CSVESTDTEAFF. CDR3 coding DNA: TGCAGCGTTGAAAGCACCGACACTGAAGCTTTCTTT.

The rearrangement joins TRBV6-6 to TRBJ2-3, with no clear D. The V and J ends lost 4 bases and 2 bases respectively, with 13 bases between them. The V gene's germline CDR1 is MNHNY and CDR2 SVGAGI (reference sequence). The length of the CDR3 is 15 residues. The CDR3 is CASSSRSYSTDTQYF. CDR3 bases: TGTGCCAGCAGTTCGCGAAGTTACTCCACAGATACGCAGTATTTT.

The gene calls are TRBV7-8 and TRBJ2-5; no reliable D call. Matching the DNA end better, TRBJ2-7 makes the J call doubtful. The germline CDR1 and CDR2 sequences are SGHVS and FQNEAQ. The CDR3 is 13 amino acids. The CDR3 here is CASSLGRIYEQYF. CDR3 bases: TGTGCCAGCAGCTTAGGGCGGATCTACGAGCAGTACTTC.

The chain links TRBV5-3 to TRBJ2-5; D may be TRBD2 (5 bases). TRBV5-3 is given ORF status, its function remaining uncertain. The CDR3 extends over 16 amino acids. The V and J ends lost 6 bases and 2 bases respectively, with 20 bases between them. In DNA form, the CDR3 reads TGTGCCAGAATGGTGAATCGGCGGTCGGGACAAGAGACCCAGTACTTC. Its protein product is CARMVNRRSGQETQYF.

V usage is TRBV30 and J usage is TRBJ2-2; D uncertain. V lost 8 bases and J lost 1, with 5 bases in between. Per germline, CDR1 GTSNPN and CDR2 SVGIG (reference sequence). This CDR3 is 11 amino acids long. This CDR3 reads CAVGNTGELFF. CDR3 nucleotide sequence: TGTGCCGTCGGGAACACCGGGGAGCTGTTTTTT.

The V and J genes are TRBV2 and TRBJ2-3; the match to TRBD2 covers 7 bases. The V gene end was trimmed by 2 bases and the J gene end by 0 bases; junction bases not matched to a gene: 5. Germline V CDR1 and CDR2: SNHLY, FYNNEI. This CDR3 contains 16 residues. In DNA, the CDR3 is TGTGCCAGCAGTGAAAATAGCGGGCTGAGCACAGATACGCAGTATTTT. This sequence encodes CASSENSGLSTDTQYF.

The chain recombines TRBV29-1 with TRBJ2-2; D is perhaps TRBD2 (5 bases). V shed 5 bases and J shed 2 bases, with 12 bases lying between them. CDR1 is SQVTM and CDR2 is ANQGSEA in the germline V gene. The length of the CDR3 is 14 residues. The CDR3 bases are TGCAGCGTTTTGGAGGATTCAAACACCGGGGAGCTGTTTTTT. It yields the protein CSVLEDSNTGELFF.

This chain links TRBV5-1 with TRBJ2-3; 13 bases map to TRBD2. The trim removed 2 bases at V and 0 bases at J, leaving 3 bases unmatched. The CDR3 spans 17 residues. The germline gives CDR1 SGHRS, CDR2 YFSETQ. DNA for the CDR3: TGCGCCAGCAGCTTCGTGGGACTAGCGGGGAGCACAGATACGCAGTATTTT. This encodes CASSFVGLAGSTDTQYF.

The chain employs TRBV7-2 and TRBJ2-7; 14 nucleotides match TRBD2. The V segment lost 5 bases and the J segment 2 bases; nucleotides outside the gene matches: 11. The CDR3 contains 18 residues. Germline V gene sequence: CDR1 SGHTA, CDR2 FQGNSA. The CDR3 here is CASSAKTSGRGRPYEQYF. CDR3 bases: TGTGCCAGCAGCGCCAAGACTAGCGGGAGGGGGAGGCCCTACGAGCAGTACTTC.

CDR3 nucleotide sequence: TGCAGCGCTGCCGTAGGCAGGGTCACAGATACGCAGTATTTT. This sequence encodes CSAAVGRVTDTQYF. The chain is built from TRBV29-1 and TRBJ2-3; TRBD1 might be the D (5 bases). Trimming removed 7 bases from V and 2 bases from J, with 16 bases in between. Germline lookup yields CDR1 SQVTM and CDR2 ANQGSEA. The CDR3 sequence is 14 residues long.

This sequence joins TRBV10-3 and TRBJ2-7, with a weak D call TRBD1 (5 bases). V was trimmed by 4 bases and J by 6 bases, leaving 25 bases between them. Germline CDR1 reads ENHRY; CDR2 reads SYGVKD. CDR3 length: 17 residues. CDR3 bases: TGTGCCATCAGTGCTAAGGTCGTGACAGACAGATCAAGCGAGCAGTACTTC. Amino acids: CAISAKVVTDRSSEQYF.

The CDR3 spells CASSYSASNLEQFF. The CDR3 coding sequence is TGTGCCAGCAGTTACTCTGCTAGTAATCTTGAGCAGTTCTTC. This chain joins TRBV6-6 and TRBJ2-1; D remains unclear. Germline CDR1 is MNHNY and CDR2 is SVGAGI (reference sequence). V shed 0 bases and J shed 9 bases, with 12 bases lying between them. The CDR3 is 14 residues long.

V usage is TRBV14 and J usage is TRBJ1-1, with TRBD1 matching 11 bases. V trimming: 2 bases; J trimming: 11 bases; junction bases outside the gene matches: 10. CDR3 length: 15 amino acids. In germline, CDR1 is SGHDN, CDR2 FVKESK. The CDR3 nucleotides read TGTGCCAGCAGCCAAACTCCCGGGACAGGGGGAGGCGCTTTCTTT. This sequence encodes CASSQTPGTGGGAFF.

This chain connects TRBV6-6 to TRBJ1-1; D gene ambiguous. Per germline, CDR1 MNHNY and CDR2 SVGAGI (reference sequence). V gave up 7 bases and J gave up 1 base, with 7 bases separating them. The CDR3 loop spans 12 amino acids. The CDR3: CASKPTNTEAFF. In DNA, the CDR3 is TGTGCCAGCAAGCCAACGAACACTGAAGCTTTCTTT.

The chain carries TRBV7-2 and TRBJ2-7; D is unresolved. The germline CDR1 and CDR2 sequences are SGHTA and FQGNSA. The CDR3 sequence is 15 residues long. V dropped 5 bases and J dropped 4 bases, with 18 bases sitting between them. CDR3 coding DNA: TGTGCCAGCAGCCCTGGGCCGTCGCAGTGGTACGAGCAGTACTTC. Protein: CASSPGPSQWYEQYF.

The V and J genes are TRBV27 and TRBJ2-1, with TRBD2 identical over 9 bases. The CDR3 contains 16 residues. Trimming at V came to 4 bases and at J to 5 bases, leaving 9 bases not matched to a gene. CDR1 is MNHEY, CDR2 SMNVEV, per germline (reference sequence). Written as DNA, the CDR3 is TGTGCCAGCAGTTCCAGACTAGCGGCAACCCACAATGAGCAGTTCTTC. Its protein product is CASSSRLAATHNEQFF.

The rearrangement links TRBV7-9 to TRBJ1-2; D ambiguous. Trimming took off 2 bases at V and 0 bases at J, with 10 bases between the two ends. CDR1 SEHNR and CDR2 FQNEAQ come from the germline V gene (reference sequence). The CDR3 sequence is 15 residues long. As DNA, the CDR3 is TGTGCCAGCAGCTTACTTCAGAGGGCTAACTATGGCTACACCTTC. It is translated as CASSLLQRANYGYTF.

With respect to this clone: Likely a read error: the CDR3 ends without its conserved phenylalanine or tryptophan. The DNA is left out, because the CDR3 cannot be placed on it with certainty; the CDR3 is given as TCRdb lists it. The V call is TRBV6-5, the J call TRBJ1-1. The germline V gene encodes CDR1 MNHEY and CDR2 SVGAGI. The CDR3 has 11 amino acids, counting both end residues. This chain's CDR3 is CASSDSTGSTY.

The genes are TRBV5-6 and TRBJ2-7; 12 bases match TRBD2. Per germline, CDR1 SGHDT and CDR2 YYEEEE. Trimming at V came to 2 bases and at J to 4 bases, leaving 7 bases not matched to a gene. The CDR3 spans 16 residues. CDR3 in amino acids: CASSLQTSGRRYEQYF. The DNA for the CDR3 is TGTGCCAGCAGCTTACAGACTAGCGGGAGACGGTACGAGCAGTACTTC.

V usage is TRBV27 and J usage is TRBJ1-1; D call uncertain. Germline V lookup: CDR1 MNHEY, CDR2 SMNVEV (reference sequence). The V end lost 6 bases, the J end lost 0 bases, and 17 bases lay between the germline ends. The CDR3 has 16 amino acids. CDR3 protein: CASRSRGNVLNTEAFF. The CDR3 nucleotides read TGTGCCAGCAGATCCCGGGGAAACGTTCTGAACACTGAAGCTTTCTTT.

The chain joins TRBV5-4 to TRBJ2-7; D is unclear. CDR1 is SGHNT, CDR2 YYREEE, per germline (reference sequence). The CDR3 spans 16 residues. V gave up 3 bases and J gave up 1 base, with 17 bases separating them. DNA for the CDR3: TGTGCCAGCAGCTCTTCAAACGAGCCCTATTCCTACGAGCAGTACTTC. This codes for CASSSSNEPYSYEQYF. Variable domain in full (rest from reference TRBV5-4 and TRBJ2-7): ETGVTQSPTHLIKTRGQQVTLRCSSQSGHNTVSWYQQALGQGPQFIFQYYREEENGRGNFPPRFSGLQFPNYSSELNVNALELDDSALYLCASSSSNEPYSYEQYFGPGTRLTVT.